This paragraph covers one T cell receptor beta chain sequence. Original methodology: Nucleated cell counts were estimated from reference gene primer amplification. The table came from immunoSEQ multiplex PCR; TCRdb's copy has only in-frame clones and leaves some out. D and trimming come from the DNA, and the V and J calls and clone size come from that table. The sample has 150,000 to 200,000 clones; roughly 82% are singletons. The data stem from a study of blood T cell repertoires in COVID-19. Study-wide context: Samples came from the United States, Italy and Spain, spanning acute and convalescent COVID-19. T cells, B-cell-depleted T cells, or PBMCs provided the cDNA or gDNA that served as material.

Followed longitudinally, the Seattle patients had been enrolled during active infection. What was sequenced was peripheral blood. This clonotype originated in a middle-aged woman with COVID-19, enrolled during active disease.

In DNA form, the CDR3 reads TGTGCCAGCAGTACTAGGACTAGCGGTAATGAGCAGTTCTTC. Translated, it gives CASSTRTSGNEQFF. This rearrangement joins TRBV7-9 to TRBJ2-1; 10 bases are shared with TRBD2. V gave up 6 bases and J gave up 7 bases; unmatched junction bases: 6. The V gene's germline CDR1 is SEHNR and CDR2 FQNEAQ (reference sequence). The CDR3 is 14 residues long.